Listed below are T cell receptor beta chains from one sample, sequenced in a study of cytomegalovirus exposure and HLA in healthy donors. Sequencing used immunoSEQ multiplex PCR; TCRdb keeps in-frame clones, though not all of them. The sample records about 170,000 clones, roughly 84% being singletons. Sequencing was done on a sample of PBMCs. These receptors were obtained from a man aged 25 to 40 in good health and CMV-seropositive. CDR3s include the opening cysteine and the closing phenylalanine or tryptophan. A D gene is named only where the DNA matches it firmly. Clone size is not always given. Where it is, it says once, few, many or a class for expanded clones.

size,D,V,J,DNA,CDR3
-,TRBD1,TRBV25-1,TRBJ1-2,TGTGCCAGCAGTGGCCGACAGGGAGAGGGCTACACCTTC,CASSGRQGEGYTF
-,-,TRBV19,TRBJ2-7,TGTGCCAGTAGTAGCAATCAGGGGTTTGGGTACGAGCAGTACTTC,CASSSNQGFGYEQYF
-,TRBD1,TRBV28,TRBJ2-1,TGTGCCAGCAGTTTTGGACAGGGGGGTCCCTACAATGAGCAGTTCTTC,CASSFGQGGPYNEQFF
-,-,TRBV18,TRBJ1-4,TGTGCCAGCTCACCCATTGACAGCTTTAATGAAAAACTGTTTTTT,CASSPIDSFNEKLFF
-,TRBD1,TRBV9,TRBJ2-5,TGTGCCAGCAGCGTAGGGACAGGGTCCCAAGAGACCCAGTACTTC,CASSVGTGSQETQYF
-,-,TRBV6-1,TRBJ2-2,TGTGCCAGCAGTGTTACGGGTATAGCCGGGGAGCTGTTTTTT,CASSVTGIAGELFF
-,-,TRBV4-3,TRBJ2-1,TGCGCCAGCAGCCAAGTATTCGTTGGTGTGAGTCCCGGGTTCAATGAGCAGTTCTTC,CASSQVFVGVSPGFNEQFF
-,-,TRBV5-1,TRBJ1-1,TGCGCCAGCAGCTCGGGGGGGGTAACTGAAGCTTTCTTT,CASSSGGVTEAFF
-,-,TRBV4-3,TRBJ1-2,TGCGCCAGCAGCCAAGAAAGACAAGCTAACTATGGCTACACCTTC,CASSQERQANYGYTF
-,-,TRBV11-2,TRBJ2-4,TGTGCCAGCAGCCACTCGGAGAAAACGGGCAAAAACATTCAGTACTTC,CASSHSEKTGKNIQYF
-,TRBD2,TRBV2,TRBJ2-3,TGTGCCAGCAGTCCCTCTAGCGGTAGCACAGATACGCAGTATTTT,CASSPSSGSTDTQYF
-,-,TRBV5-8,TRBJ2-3,TGTGCCAGCAGCTTGGGGCGGAGGACTAGCACAGATACGCAGTATTTT,CASSLGRRTSTDTQYF
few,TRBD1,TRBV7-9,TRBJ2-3,TGTGCCAGCAGCTTAAGGACAGGGCCCACAGATACGCAGTATTTT,CASSLRTGPTDTQYF
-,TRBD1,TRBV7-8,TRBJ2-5,TGTGCCAGCAGCTTAGGGACAGGGAGGACCTTAGAGACCCAGTACTTC,CASSLGTGRTLETQYF
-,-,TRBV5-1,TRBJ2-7,TGCGCCAGCAGTTTTCAGGGTCTCTCCTACGAGCAGTACTTC,CASSFQGLSYEQYF
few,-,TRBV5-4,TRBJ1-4,TGTGCCAGCAGCCTGGACGGGGGGGGTGACGAAAAACTGTTTTTT,CASSLDGGGDEKLFF